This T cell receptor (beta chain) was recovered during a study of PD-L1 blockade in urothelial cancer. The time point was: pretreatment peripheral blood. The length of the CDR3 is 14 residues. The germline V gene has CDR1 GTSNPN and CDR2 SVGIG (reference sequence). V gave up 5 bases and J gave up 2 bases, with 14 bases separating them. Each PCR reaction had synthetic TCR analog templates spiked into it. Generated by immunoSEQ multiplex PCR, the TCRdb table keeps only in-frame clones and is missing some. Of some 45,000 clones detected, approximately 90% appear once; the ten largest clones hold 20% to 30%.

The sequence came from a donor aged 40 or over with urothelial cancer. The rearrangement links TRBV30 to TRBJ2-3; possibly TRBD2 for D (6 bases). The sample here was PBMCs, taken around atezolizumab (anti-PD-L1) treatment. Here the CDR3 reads CAWGRGGHTDTQYF. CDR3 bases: TGTGCCTGGGGACGAGGAGGGCACACAGATACGCAGTATTTT.